The next 14 T cell receptor beta chains were all read from a single sample in a study of cytomegalovirus exposure and HLA in healthy donors. The PCR made use of 60 Vbeta and 13 Jbeta primers. Method: immunoSEQ multiplex PCR; TCRdb's copy keeps in-frame clones and lacks some. The sample lists roughly 130,000 clones; roughly 62% were seen once. Sequences were obtained from PBMCs. The origin of the receptors is a male donor in good health and CMV-seronegative.

This rearrangement joins TRBV25-1 to TRBJ2-7; 9 bases are shared with TRBD1. With V trimmed by 4 bases and J by 3 bases, 4 bases remained unmatched. CDR3 length: 14 amino acids. The germline V gene encodes CDR1 MGHDK and CDR2 SYGVNS. The DNA of the CDR3 is TGTGCCAGCAGTGCCGGACAGGGGCTCTACGAGCAGTACTTC. This gives the protein CASSAGQGLYEQYF.

The chain has TRBV2 and TRBJ1-6, with D perhaps TRBD1 (5 bases). V shed 4 bases and J shed 3 bases, with 10 bases lying between them. The CDR3 has 15 amino acids. Germline CDR1 reads SNHLY; CDR2 reads FYNNEI. CDR3 sequence reads: CASSVYQGYNSPLHF. CDR3 in DNA: TGTGCCAGCAGTGTGTATCAGGGCTATAATTCACCCCTCCACTTT.

The CDR3 protein is CASSEILGGTGELFF. In DNA, the CDR3 is TGTGCCAGCAGTGAAATATTGGGCGGGACCGGGGAGCTGTTTTTT. The chain couples TRBV2 to TRBJ2-2; D is possibly TRBD2 (5 bases). The CDR3 length is 15 residues. Germline V gene sequence: CDR1 SNHLY, CDR2 FYNNEI. Trimming took off 2 bases at V and 5 bases at J, with 12 bases between the two ends.

This rearrangement joins TRBV28 to TRBJ1-4; tentative D call: TRBD1 (5 bases). Germline V gene sequence: CDR1 MDHEN, CDR2 SYDVKM. Deletions cut 4 bases from V and 10 bases from J, with 10 bases between. The CDR3 sequence is 12 residues long. CDR3 DNA sequence: TGTGCCAGCAGTTCTATCGACAGAAAACTGTTTTTT. It yields the protein CASSSIDRKLFF.

The rearrangement joins TRBV6-6 to TRBJ2-2, with D perhaps TRBD1 (5 bases). Germline-derived CDR1 and CDR2 are MNHNY and SVGAGI (reference sequence). The CDR3 consists of 15 residues. The V end was cut by 2 bases, the J end by 6 bases, with 13 bases between. Here the CDR3 reads CASSYVRDSAGELFF. The CDR3 region has the DNA TGTGCCAGCAGTTACGTCAGGGATTCCGCCGGGGAGCTGTTTTTT.

V is TRBV11-2 and J is TRBJ2-7, with D perhaps TRBD2 (5 bases). V lost 5 bases, J lost 3 bases, and 14 bases lay in between. The CDR3 spans 14 residues. Germline V gives CDR1 SGHAT, CDR2 FQNNGV. The DNA for the CDR3 is TGTGCCAGCAGCCATATAGACGGACTCTACGAGCAGTACTTC. Amino acid sequence: CASSHIDGLYEQYF.

This clone was recorded once. The V call is TRBV19, the J call TRBJ1-5; D ambiguous. Germline lookup yields CDR1 LNHDA and CDR2 SQIVND (reference sequence). CDR3 length equals 17 residues. V was trimmed by 7 bases and J by 0 bases, leaving 19 bases between them. CDR3 amino acids: CASMPYPRSGSNQPQHF. CDR3 nucleotide sequence: TGTGCCAGTATGCCCTACCCGAGGTCGGGTAGCAATCAGCCCCAGCATTTT.

A remark on this clone: The germline gene is not matched at one end of the junction; a read error may be the cause. Different DNA sequences within this sample yield the same CDR3. The genes are TRBV4-1 and TRBJ1-5; 7 bases are shared with TRBD1. This CDR3 spans 15 amino acids. Germline V gene data show CDR1 as MGHRA and CDR2 as YSYEKL. The CDR3 here is CASSQAQGSNQPQHF. The DNA of the CDR3 is TGCGCCAGTAGCCAAGCACAGGGGAGCAATCAGCCCCAGCATTTT.

This clone was counted between two and nine times. This sequence joins TRBV4-2 and TRBJ2-1; D gene uncertain. V shed 1 base and J shed 0 bases, with 13 bases lying between them. CDR1 and CDR2 (germline): LGHNA, YNFKEQ. This CDR3 is built from 17 residues. In DNA form, the CDR3 reads TGTGCCAGCAGCCAAGTGACATCCTCGAGCTCCTACAATGAGCAGTTCTTC. It yields the protein CASSQVTSSSSYNEQFF.

J is TRBJ2-3 and V is TRBV2; 7 nucleotides agree with TRBD1. Looked up from germline, CDR1 is SNHLY and CDR2 is FYNNEI. With 8 bases clipped from V and 4 bases from J, the junction kept 6 bases outside the gene matches. This CDR3 contains 13 residues. As DNA, the CDR3 is TGTGCCAGCCACAGGGGATTTGCAGATACGCAGTATTTT. Translated: CASHRGFADTQYF.

The chain recombines TRBV7-9 with TRBJ2-7; D may be TRBD1 (6 bases). The ends were cut back, 5 bases at V and 10 bases at J, with 18 bases in the middle. The length of the CDR3 is 13 residues. The germline CDR1 and CDR2 sequences are SEHNR and FQNEAQ (reference sequence). CDR3 sequence: CASSQVATGAQYF. The CDR3 nucleotides are TGTGCCAGCAGCCAGGTTGCGACAGGAGCTCAGTACTTC.

This clone was counted between two and nine times. The chain carries TRBV12-2 and TRBJ2-7; the table's TRBD1 call for D was not verified on the DNA. TRBV12-2 is assigned pseudogene status. The CDR3 is 18 amino acids. The CDR3 DNA sequence: TGTGCAAGTCGCCCAACCGCGAAAGGGGGACAGGGGGCCTGCGAGCAGTACTTC. The encoded protein is CASRPTAKGGQGACEQYF.

In this sample, this clone turned up once. The chain links TRBV5-4 to TRBJ2-2; perhaps TRBD1 as D (6 bases). V gave up 4 bases and J gave up 4 bases, with 14 bases separating them. The CDR3 sequence is 15 residues long. Germline CDR1 is SGHNT and CDR2 is YYREEE (reference sequence). The CDR3 sequence is CASSNYRVGTGELFF. The CDR3, as DNA: TGTGCCAGCAGCAACTACAGGGTAGGCACCGGGGAGCTGTTTTTT.

This chain uses TRBV7-9 with TRBJ1-5; D remains unclear. Between the trimmed V and J ends, which lost 1 base and 4 bases, there was a span of 5 bases. This CDR3 is 13 amino acids long. Germline lookup yields CDR1 SEHNR and CDR2 FQNEAQ (reference sequence). This CDR3 reads CASSLGANQPQHF. CDR3 DNA: TGTGCCAGCAGCTTAGGAGCGAATCAGCCCCAGCATTTT.